The T cell receptor (beta chain) under discussion was sequenced for a study of blood T cell repertoires in COVID-19. Background on the study: Both acute and convalescent COVID-19 samples were obtained from the United States, Italy and Spain. Sources were T cells, B-cell-depleted T cells, or PBMCs; the material itself was cDNA or gDNA.

Authors' data handling: Counts of nucleated cells, estimated from reference gene primer amplification, were obtained. Clones were read by immunoSEQ multiplex PCR, and TCRdb kept only the in-frame ones, dropping some. That table supplies the V and J calls and clone size; D and trimming were determined from the DNA. Of 190,000 or so clones in the sample, around 80% were seen once. This CDR3 has 16 residues. The V end was cut by 0 bases, the J end by 4 bases, with 16 bases between. Germline CDR1 reads SGHKS; CDR2 reads YYEKEE (reference sequence). The specimen sequenced was peripheral blood. The receptor's source is a middle-aged man who had recovered from COVID-19. This chain links TRBV5-5 with TRBJ2-5; D is uncertain. The CDR3 DNA reads as TGTGCCAGCAGCTTGGGCCCCCTCAGGTTTACAGAGACCCAGTACTTC. Translation: CASSLGPLRFTETQYF.